This T cell receptor (beta chain) was observed in a study of blood T cell repertoires in COVID-19 (dated by TCRdb to 2020 to 2022). Describing the broader study: The collaborator samples originated in the United States, Italy and Spain and spanned the acute and convalescent phases of COVID-19. The prospective study material was composed of cDNA or gDNA derived from T cells, B-cell-depleted T cells, or PBMCs. Sample metadata almost always included a de-identified subject ID, COVID-19 status, age in years and sex. Where available, HLA class I and class II types were obtained from metadata supplied by the sample provider rather than from assay-based typing. The samples were drawn from the first 160 participants of the ongoing ImmuneRACE study and from 950 to 1,500 subjects provided by 6 global collaborators. The repertoires were made available in a free public database intended to serve as a resource for research on the immune response to SARS-CoV-2. Subjects who had been exposed to COVID-19, were actively infected with it, or had recovered from it provided the deeply sampled blood TCRbeta repertoires that made up the dataset.

With regard to this clone: Its antigen target is currently unknown. Per-base quality was not reported, and no clone a single base away is much larger than it.

Each collaborating institution followed its own protocols to collect whole blood in K2EDTA tubes. Collaborator samples were shipped for TCRbeta analysis as frozen whole blood, isolated PBMCs, or DNA extracted from either sample type. What the research found in general, with its limitations: How much clinical and demographic metadata was included differed by source and by participant, and the metadata was provided uncurated.

The immunoSEQ Assay, a bias-controlled multiplex PCR, was used to amplify TCRbeta CDR3 regions from genomic DNA. The paper's processing steps were these. Within the assay, amplification of reference gene primers was used to estimate how many nucleated cells each sample contained. To quantify the absolute abundance of each unique TCRbeta CDR3 rearrangement, sequence reads were collapsed and filtered. For each sample, productive Simpson clonality was calculated as the square root of Simpson's diversity index over productive rearrangements. In TCRdb, the immuneACCESS table is reduced to in-frame sequences with V and J assigned. These tables do not hold every clone; where another copy was compared, an unresolved V gene accounts for under half, and the others remain unexplained. From that table come the V and J calls and clone size; the DNA was used to work out D and trimming. Within this sample are about half a million clones, with 75% to 90% of them counted one time only. The top ten clonotypes cover about 3% of the sample.

At the junction V is shortened by 11 bases and J by 1 base; bases outside the gene matches: 6. Including the terminal cysteine and phenylalanine, the CDR3 comprises 13 residues. This entry keeps only the CDR3 DNA: 39 bases, framed from base 1. Based on the germline V gene, the CDR1 and CDR2 sequences are MNHEY and SVGAGI. The sequence came from a human donor in a cohort sampled during active COVID-19. The sequencing input was peripheral blood. Rearrangement joined TRBV6-5 to TRBJ1-1; 8 nucleotides in the junction match TRBD1. DNA sequence: TGTGCCGAAAAACAGGGGGAGAACACTGAAGCTTTCTTT. It translates as CAEKQGENTEAFF.